The source of this T cell receptor (beta chain) is a study of CD8 T cells in ankylosing spondylitis. General observations from the study: The study identified a TCR beta motif of roughly eight highly homologous variants that appeared characteristic of ankylosing spondylitis blood.

MiXCR was run by TCRdb on the 5' RACE reads, yielding one entry per CDR3 protein. Of roughly 240,000 distinct CDR3 sequences listed, roughly 32% were seen once; the top ten hold 3.5% to 4.5%. Unmatched junction bases numbered 5, after V lost 4 bases and J lost 10 bases. Germline V lookup: CDR1 SGHRS, CDR2 YFSETQ. The CDR3 spans 12 residues. With respect to this clonotype: As yet, its antigen is unknown.

The rearrangement links TRBV5-1 to TRBJ2-1; 7 positions agree with TRBD2. Sequenced sample: blood, either unsorted or a sorted T cell fraction (not recorded which). The TCR originated in a male donor with ankylosing spondylitis or in good health (not recorded which). The CDR3 reads CASSAGVWEQFF. As DNA, the CDR3 is TGCGCCAGCAGCGCGGGAGTTTGGGAGCAGTTCTTC.